This is a list of T cell receptor beta chains from one sample in a study of blood T cell repertoires in COVID-19. Produced via immunoSEQ multiplex PCR; TCRdb's table is partial and in-frame only. The sample has about 52,000 clones, about nine tenths seen once. The material sequenced was peripheral blood. The source is a man at least 80 years old with active or convalescent COVID-19. Each CDR3 is given with its conserved first and last residue. The order of the fields is clone size, V gene, J gene, D gene, CDR3 protein, CDR3 DNA. The D gene is left open where the match is weak. The size field is filled for only some rows; it gives once, few, many or a size class.

clone_size: .; v_call: TRBV6-1; j_call: TRBJ1-6; d_call: TRBD1; cdr3_aa: CASSDGTGESPLHF; cdr3_nt: TGTGCCAGCAGTGACGGGACAGGGGAATCACCCCTCCACTTT
clone_size: .; v_call: TRBV7-8; j_call: TRBJ1-5; d_call: .; cdr3_aa: CASSFRLFRGSPRQYSNQPQHF; cdr3_nt: TGTGCCAGCAGCTTCCGGTTGTTTCGGGGTTCTCCTCGACAATATAGCAATCAGCCCCAGCATTTT
clone_size: .; v_call: TRBV7-2; j_call: TRBJ1-2; d_call: .; cdr3_aa: CASKKKGGAFLANYGYTF; cdr3_nt: TGTGCCAGCAAAAAAAAAGGAGGGGCCTTCCTAGCTAACTATGGCTACACCTTC
clone_size: .; v_call: TRBV7-9; j_call: TRBJ2-2; d_call: .; cdr3_aa: CASSLRGINTGELFF; cdr3_nt: TGTGCCAGCAGCTTACGCGGGATTAACACCGGGGAGCTGTTTTTT
clone_size: .; v_call: TRBV28; j_call: TRBJ2-7; d_call: .; cdr3_aa: CASSSQVYEQYF; cdr3_nt: TGTGCCAGCAGTTCTCAGGTGTACGAGCAGTACTTC
clone_size: .; v_call: TRBV3-1/TRBV3-2; j_call: TRBJ2-7; d_call: TRBD1; cdr3_aa: CASSQRDRGNEQYF; cdr3_nt: TGTGCCAGCAGCCAAAGGGACAGGGGGAACGAGCAGTACTTC
clone_size: .; v_call: TRBV19; j_call: TRBJ2-7; d_call: TRBD1; cdr3_aa: CASSTGTGGFEQYF; cdr3_nt: TGTGCCAGTAGTACCGGGACAGGGGGCTTCGAGCAGTACTTC
clone_size: .; v_call: TRBV18; j_call: TRBJ1-1; d_call: .; cdr3_aa: CASSPSPGRGTEAFF; cdr3_nt: TGTGCCAGCTCACCGTCCCCGGGGAGGGGAACTGAAGCTTTCTTT
clone_size: .; v_call: TRBV6-2/TRBV6-3; j_call: TRBJ1-2; d_call: .; cdr3_aa: CASSYPGQTNPHYGYTF; cdr3_nt: TGTGCCAGCAGTTACCCGGGACAAACAAACCCCCACTATGGCTACACCTTC
clone_size: .; v_call: TRBV4-3; j_call: TRBJ2-7; d_call: TRBD2; cdr3_aa: CASSPGAGRVSEQYF; cdr3_nt: TGCGCCAGCAGCCCTGGGGCAGGGAGGGTTTCCGAGCAGTACTTC
clone_size: .; v_call: TRBV2; j_call: TRBJ1-2; d_call: .; cdr3_aa: CASMPWGVYGYTF; cdr3_nt: TGTGCCAGCATGCCCTGGGGGGTCTATGGCTACACCTTC
clone_size: .; v_call: TRBV6-1; j_call: TRBJ2-1; d_call: .; cdr3_aa: CASSDLVEGDEQFF; cdr3_nt: TGTGCCAGCAGTGATTTGGTAGAAGGGGATGAGCAGTTCTTC
clone_size: .; v_call: TRBV10-3; j_call: TRBJ2-7; d_call: TRBD2; cdr3_aa: CAISGGLAYEQYF; cdr3_nt: TGTGCCATCAGCGGCGGACTAGCCTACGAGCAGTACTTC
clone_size: .; v_call: TRBV11-3; j_call: TRBJ1-4; d_call: .; cdr3_aa: CASSLGAHANEKLFF; cdr3_nt: TGTGCCAGCAGCTTAGGTGCACACGCTAATGAAAAACTGTTTTTT
clone_size: .; v_call: TRBV7-6; j_call: TRBJ2-7; d_call: .; cdr3_aa: CASSLAEDTYEQYF; cdr3_nt: TGTGCCAGCAGCTTAGCGGAGGATACCTACGAGCAGTACTTC
clone_size: .; v_call: TRBV11-2; j_call: TRBJ1-2; d_call: .; cdr3_aa: CASSLAGHGFVDYGYTF; cdr3_nt: TGTGCCAGCAGCTTGGCTGGACATGGTTTTGTTGACTATGGCTACACCTTC
clone_size: .; v_call: TRBV10-3; j_call: TRBJ1-5; d_call: TRBD1; cdr3_aa: CAISPRGGNQPQHF; cdr3_nt: TGTGCCATCAGTCCCAGGGGGGGCAATCAGCCCCAGCATTTT
clone_size: few; v_call: TRBV20-1; j_call: TRBJ2-1; d_call: TRBD1; cdr3_aa: CSGDRDNEQFF; cdr3_nt: TGCAGTGGGGACAGAGACAATGAGCAGTTCTTC
clone_size: .; v_call: TRBV2; j_call: TRBJ2-7; d_call: .; cdr3_aa: CASRGVGYEQYF; cdr3_nt: TGTGCCAGCAGAGGAGTGGGCTACGAGCAGTACTTC
clone_size: once; v_call: TRBV4-1; j_call: TRBJ1-1; d_call: TRBD1; cdr3_aa: CASSVRGQRTEAFF; cdr3_nt: TGCGCCAGCAGCGTCAGGGGGCAAAGGACTGAAGCTTTCTTT
clone_size: .; v_call: TRBV6-2/TRBV6-3; j_call: TRBJ2-6; d_call: TRBD1; cdr3_aa: CASSSGTGVSGANVLTF; cdr3_nt: TGTGCCAGCAGTTCCGGGACAGGGGTGAGCGGGGCCAACGTCCTGACTTTC
clone_size: .; v_call: TRBV29-1; j_call: TRBJ1-1; d_call: .; cdr3_aa: CSVAGQVNTEAFF; cdr3_nt: TGCAGCGTTGCAGGGCAGGTAAACACTGAAGCTTTCTTT
clone_size: .; v_call: TRBV28; j_call: TRBJ2-3; d_call: TRBD1; cdr3_aa: CASCSAGQGGTDTQYF; cdr3_nt: TGTGCCAGCTGCTCGGCGGGACAGGGTGGCACAGATACGCAGTATTTT
clone_size: .; v_call: TRBV2; j_call: TRBJ2-3; d_call: TRBD2; cdr3_aa: CASSRLAGNTDTQYF; cdr3_nt: TGTGCCAGCAGTAGACTAGCGGGGAACACAGATACGCAGTATTTT
clone_size: once; v_call: TRBV2; j_call: TRBJ1-1; d_call: TRBD1; cdr3_aa: CASRERQGINTEAFF; cdr3_nt: TGTGCCAGCAGGGAAAGACAGGGAATCAACACTGAAGCTTTCTTT
clone_size: few; v_call: TRBV7-2; j_call: TRBJ1-5; d_call: .; cdr3_aa: CASSFGLNQPQHF; cdr3_nt: TGTGCCAGCAGCTTCGGACTCAATCAGCCCCAGCATTTT
clone_size: .; v_call: TRBV10-2; j_call: TRBJ2-1; d_call: TRBD2; cdr3_aa: CASSVAGSSYNEQFF; cdr3_nt: TGCGCCAGCAGCGTAGCGGGTAGCTCCTACAATGAGCAGTTCTTC
clone_size: .; v_call: TRBV14; j_call: TRBJ2-1; d_call: .; cdr3_aa: CASSLLQGWGEQFF; cdr3_nt: TGTGCCAGCAGCCTACTACAGGGATGGGGAGAGCAGTTCTTC
clone_size: .; v_call: TRBV9; j_call: TRBJ2-2; d_call: .; cdr3_aa: CASSVGAWRSGANTGELFF; cdr3_nt: TGTGCCAGCAGCGTAGGTGCCTGGAGGAGCGGCGCGAACACCGGGGAGCTGTTTTTT
clone_size: .; v_call: TRBV24-1; j_call: TRBJ1-5; d_call: TRBD1; cdr3_aa: CATSEGRTGVQPQHF; cdr3_nt: TGTGCCACCAGTGAGGGGAGGACAGGGGTTCAGCCCCAGCATTTT
clone_size: .; v_call: TRBV4-3; j_call: TRBJ2-6; d_call: .; cdr3_aa: CASSASLALVSGANVLTF; cdr3_nt: TGCGCCAGCAGCGCTTCTCTAGCCTTGGTCTCTGGGGCCAACGTCCTGACTTTC
clone_size: .; v_call: TRBV10-3; j_call: TRBJ1-1; d_call: TRBD1; cdr3_aa: CAISVTGEGTEAFF; cdr3_nt: TGTGCCATCAGTGTGACAGGGGAGGGCACTGAAGCTTTCTTT
clone_size: .; v_call: TRBV19; j_call: TRBJ1-1; d_call: TRBD1; cdr3_aa: CASSRGRVTEAFF; cdr3_nt: TGTGCCAGTAGCAGGGGGCGGGTCACTGAAGCTTTCTTT
clone_size: .; v_call: TRBV6-6; j_call: TRBJ2-4; d_call: TRBD2; cdr3_aa: CASSPGPNRTSGRDIQYF; cdr3_nt: TGTGCCAGCAGTCCCGGACCCAACCGGACTAGCGGGAGAGACATTCAGTACTTC
clone_size: .; v_call: TRBV27; j_call: TRBJ2-5; d_call: .; cdr3_aa: CASSLRGPRGETQYF; cdr3_nt: TGTGCCAGCAGTTTAAGGGGCCCTAGGGGAGAGACCCAGTACTTC
clone_size: once; v_call: TRBV5-1; j_call: TRBJ2-2; d_call: TRBD2; cdr3_aa: CASSPLGLAGGLGPGELFF; cdr3_nt: TGCGCCAGCAGCCCCCTCGGACTAGCGGGAGGACTAGGCCCCGGGGAGCTGTTTTTT
clone_size: .; v_call: TRBV10-3; j_call: TRBJ1-3; d_call: .; cdr3_aa: CAIGRGSSGNTIYF; cdr3_nt: TGTGCCATCGGGAGGGGGTCATCTGGAAACACCATATATTTT
clone_size: .; v_call: TRBV27; j_call: TRBJ2-7; d_call: TRBD1; cdr3_aa: CASSADRGVYEQYF; cdr3_nt: TGTGCCAGCAGTGCCGACAGGGGAGTATACGAGCAGTACTTC
clone_size: once; v_call: TRBV6-6; j_call: TRBJ2-7; d_call: .; cdr3_aa: CASSYDRRLTDF; cdr3_nt: TGTGCCAGCAGTTACGACAGGCGGTTAACGGACTTC
clone_size: .; v_call: TRBV5-4; j_call: TRBJ2-3; d_call: TRBD2; cdr3_aa: CASSSRLAGGLTDTQYF; cdr3_nt: TGTGCCAGCAGCTCTAGACTAGCGGGAGGCCTCACAGATACGCAGTATTTT
clone_size: .; v_call: TRBV3-1/TRBV3-2; j_call: TRBJ1-1; d_call: TRBD1; cdr3_aa: CASSPRQGRNTEAFF; cdr3_nt: TGTGCCAGCAGCCCGCGACAGGGAAGGAACACTGAAGCTTTCTTT
clone_size: once; v_call: TRBV19; j_call: TRBJ1-5; d_call: .; cdr3_aa: CASSIFPEGVQPQHF; cdr3_nt: TGTGCCAGTAGTATCTTCCCAGAGGGAGTCCAGCCCCAGCATTTT
clone_size: .; v_call: TRBV20-1; j_call: TRBJ1-4; d_call: .; cdr3_aa: CSASTGGEEKLFF; cdr3_nt: TGCAGTGCTAGTACGGGGGGTGAGGAAAAACTGTTTTTT
clone_size: .; v_call: TRBV6-5; j_call: TRBJ2-4; d_call: .; cdr3_aa: CASSYSWGGSNIQYF; cdr3_nt: TGTGCCAGCAGTTACTCGTGGGGGGGCTCTAACATTCAGTACTTC
clone_size: .; v_call: TRBV5-5; j_call: TRBJ2-3; d_call: .; cdr3_aa: CASSFLETGDTQYF; cdr3_nt: TGTGCCAGCAGCTTCCTCGAAACGGGGGATACGCAGTATTTT
clone_size: .; v_call: TRBV5-1; j_call: TRBJ2-5; d_call: TRBD1; cdr3_aa: CASSVSGTGGPETQYF; cdr3_nt: TGCGCCAGCAGCGTATCCGGGACAGGGGGCCCGGAGACCCAGTACTTC
clone_size: .; v_call: TRBV28; j_call: TRBJ1-4; d_call: TRBD1; cdr3_aa: CASRLQGAVEKLFF; cdr3_nt: TGTGCCAGCAGATTACAGGGGGCTGTTGAAAAACTGTTTTTT
clone_size: .; v_call: TRBV11-2; j_call: TRBJ2-7; d_call: .; cdr3_aa: CASSPSLSEQYF; cdr3_nt: TGTGCCAGCAGCCCAAGCCTTTCCGAGCAGTACTTC
clone_size: .; v_call: TRBV7-2; j_call: TRBJ2-2; d_call: TRBD2; cdr3_aa: CASSLNGGVGTGELFF; cdr3_nt: TGTGCCAGCAGCTTAAACGGGGGGGTCGGCACCGGGGAGCTGTTTTTT
clone_size: .; v_call: TRBV12-5; j_call: TRBJ1-6; d_call: TRBD1; cdr3_aa: CASGLVVWTGHDYNSPLHF; cdr3_nt: TGTGCTAGTGGTTTGGTAGTATGGACAGGGCATGACTATAATTCACCCCTCCACTTT
clone_size: .; v_call: TRBV3-1/TRBV3-2; j_call: TRBJ2-2; d_call: TRBD1; cdr3_aa: CASSRTGGSGELFF; cdr3_nt: TGTGCCAGCAGCCGGACAGGGGGCTCCGGGGAGCTGTTTTTT
clone_size: once; v_call: TRBV24-1; j_call: TRBJ2-3; d_call: .; cdr3_aa: CATSETADTQYF; cdr3_nt: TGTGCCACCAGTGAAACGGCAGATACGCAGTATTTT
clone_size: .; v_call: TRBV7-2; j_call: TRBJ1-5; d_call: .; cdr3_aa: CASSLDGRSNQPQHF; cdr3_nt: TGTGCCAGCAGCTTAGATGGGAGGAGCAATCAGCCCCAGCATTTT
clone_size: once; v_call: TRBV10-1; j_call: TRBJ1-5; d_call: TRBD1; cdr3_aa: CARRGQGANESNQPQHF; cdr3_nt: TGCGCCAGAAGAGGACAGGGGGCTAATGAAAGCAATCAGCCCCAGCATTTT
clone_size: .; v_call: TRBV6-5; j_call: TRBJ1-1; d_call: .; cdr3_aa: CASSYETARMNTEAFF; cdr3_nt: TGTGCCAGCAGTTACGAGACAGCTAGGATGAACACTGAAGCTTTCTTT